This T cell receptor (beta chain) comes out of a study of cytomegalovirus exposure and HLA in healthy donors. Study observations and caveats: By a later analysis, the bulk of CMV-associated TCR beta chains appeared HLA-restricted. Several of the most significant clusters appeared linked to common viral pathogens, based on a later analysis.

This clone was seen more than once but under ten times. The target antigen is unknown. Primers included in the PCR were 60 Vbeta and 13 Jbeta primers. Profiling relied on immunoSEQ multiplex PCR, and the TCRdb table lists in-frame clones only, not all of them. The repertoire has around 80,000 clones, roughly 72% of them found once; the top ten carry about 9.1%. The clonotype was recovered from a man aged 40-55 years in good health and CMV-seropositive. The sample comprised PBMCs.

The CDR3 DNA reads as TGCGCCAGCAGCCGCAGGGAAAGCAATCAGCCCCAGCATTTT. Translated: CASSRRESNQPQHF. V and J are TRBV4-1 and TRBJ1-5; maybe TRBD1 (5 bases). CDR3 length: 14 amino acids. Germline V gene data show CDR1 as MGHRA and CDR2 as YSYEKL. Trimming shortened V by 4 bases and J by 1 base, and 8 bases separated the two germline ends.